This T cell receptor (beta chain) came from a study of shared clonotypes between healthy human individuals. Overall study context: The donors, two women and three men, were aged 18 to 49. The study's findings and limits: Roughly 5% of naive CD4 clonotypes were shared across a few donors.

The CDR3 has 16 residues. The V end lost 0 bases, the J end lost 0 bases, and 10 bases lay between the germline ends. CDR1 and CDR2 from the germline V gene are ENHRY and SYGVKD. As regards this clone: Its specificity is not known.

Assay execution took place at the deep level. TCRdb keeps only in-frame clones here, not all; method: immunoSEQ multiplex PCR. The data hold about 2 million clones, with around 95% observed a single time. The chain joins TRBV10-3 to TRBJ2-3; D is perhaps TRBD1 (5 bases). The receptor was isolated from a man in his late teens or twenties in good health. The source material was naive CD4+ T cells sorted from blood. Subset indicated: CD45RA+ positively selected. Here the CDR3 reads CAISESARDSTDTQYF. CDR3 DNA: TGTGCCATCAGTGAGTCTGCCAGGGATAGCACAGATACGCAGTATTTT.